These T cell receptor beta chains were read from a single sample in a study of blood T cell repertoires in COVID-19. Generated by immunoSEQ multiplex PCR, the TCRdb table keeps only in-frame clones and is missing some. This table holds approximately 50,000 clones, about nine tenths found once. The sample comprised peripheral blood. The origin of the receptors is a human donor in a cohort sampled during active COVID-19. Each CDR3 is given with its conserved first and last residue. The order of the fields is J gene, V gene, clone size, D gene, CDR3 protein, CDR3 DNA. D genes are given only for firm matches. Clone size is given for some rows only: seen once, a few or many times, or a class if the clone is expanded.

>TRBJ2-2|TRBV28|NA|TRBD2
CASSLAGRAGELFF
TGTGCCAGCAGTTTAGCAGGGAGGGCCGGGGAGCTGTTTTTT
>TRBJ2-1|TRBV3-1/TRBV3-2|NA|TRBD2
CASSHTSGRAREQFF
TGTGCCAGCAGCCACACTAGCGGGAGGGCGCGTGAGCAGTTCTTC
>TRBJ2-1|TRBV29-1|NA|TRBD2
CSVLKLAGVRYEQFF
TGCAGCGTTTTGAAGCTAGCGGGAGTTCGGTATGAGCAGTTCTTC
>TRBJ2-7|TRBV24-1|NA|NA
CATSGTGSEQYF
TGTGCCACCAGCGGTACAGGATCCGAGCAGTACTTC
>TRBJ2-1|TRBV18|NA|NA
CASSPGRDEQFF
TGTGCCAGCTCGCCAGGCAGGGATGAGCAGTTCTTC
>TRBJ2-2|TRBV5-5|NA|TRBD2
CASSLMGGFVGELFF
TGTGCCAGCAGCTTGATGGGAGGGTTTGTCGGGGAGCTGTTTTTT
>TRBJ2-7|TRBV10-3|once|NA
CATLDPQVSYEQYF
TGTGCCACCCTCGACCCGCAGGTCTCCTACGAGCAGTACTTC
>TRBJ1-4|TRBV4-3|NA|TRBD1
CASSQYTGTGAEKLFF
TGCGCCAGCAGCCAGTACACCGGGACAGGGGCCGAAAAACTGTTTTTT
>TRBJ2-1|TRBV29-1|NA|NA
CSVATDIPSNEQFF
TGCAGCGTTGCGACAGATATTCCCTCCAATGAGCAGTTCTTC
>TRBJ2-1|TRBV18|few|TRBD2
CASSLGTSGRSSYNEQFF
TGTGCCAGCTCCCTCGGGACTAGCGGGCGGAGCTCCTACAATGAGCAGTTCTTC
>TRBJ2-7|TRBV4-1|NA|NA
CASSQEPEGPQYF
TGCGCCAGCAGCCAAGAACCGGAGGGACCCCAGTACTTC
>TRBJ1-1|TRBV6-1|once|NA
CASSERADRGVAFF
TGTGCCAGCAGTGAAAGGGCAGATAGGGGTGTTGCTTTCTTT
>TRBJ1-1|TRBV5-1|NA|NA
CASSLETGILGEAFF
TGCGCCAGCAGCTTGGAGACGGGGATATTGGGAGAAGCTTTCTTT
>TRBJ2-4|TRBV27|NA|NA
CASTPRVAQRGTAKNIQYF
TGTGCCAGCACCCCACGAGTCGCCCAAAGGGGAACAGCCAAAAACATTCAGTACTTC
>TRBJ1-2|TRBV7-9|NA|NA
CASSLQGSDGYTF
TGTGCCAGCAGCTTACAGGGGTCCGATGGCTACACCTTC
>TRBJ1-3|TRBV3-1/TRBV3-2|NA|NA
CASSQDSQGWRGNTIYF
TGTGCCAGCAGCCAAGATTCGCAGGGATGGCGTGGAAACACCATATATTTT
>TRBJ2-7|TRBV12-3/TRBV12-4|few|NA
CASSFRGEQYF
TGTGCCAGCAGTTTCAGGGGAGAGCAGTACTTC
>TRBJ2-3|TRBV19|once|NA
CASSIDGQPSTDTQYF
TGTGCCAGTAGTATCGACGGACAGCCTAGCACAGATACGCAGTATTTT
>TRBJ1-4|TRBV30|NA|NA
CAVDSLPNEKLFF
TGTGCCGTCGACAGTTTACCGAATGAAAAACTGTTTTTT
>TRBJ1-2|TRBV9|NA|TRBD1
CASSVPRQGAEDGYTF
TGTGCCAGCAGCGTACCAAGACAGGGGGCGGAGGATGGCTACACCTTC
>TRBJ2-3|TRBV10-3|NA|TRBD1
CAISELGGQGASITQYF
TGTGCCATCAGTGAATTGGGGGGACAGGGGGCCTCGATTACGCAGTATTTT
>TRBJ2-3|TRBV28|NA|NA
CASRTNREGSTDTQYF
TGTGCCAGCAGGACCAACAGGGAGGGAAGCACAGATACGCAGTATTTT
>TRBJ2-1|TRBV7-3|NA|TRBD2
CASSPGGGRAVGEQFF
TGTGCCAGCAGCCCCGGGGGCGGGAGGGCCGTTGGTGAGCAGTTCTTC
>TRBJ1-1|TRBV30|few|NA
CAWNRQSYTEAFF
TGTGCCTGGAACCGACAGAGCTACACTGAAGCTTTCTTT
>TRBJ1-2|TRBV19|NA|TRBD1
CASSRDRPGQTNRYGYTF
TGTGCCAGTAGTAGAGATAGACCGGGACAGACGAATCGCTATGGCTACACCTTC
>TRBJ2-1|TRBV6-4|NA|NA
CASSPDSSSYNEQFF
TGTGCCAGCAGTCCCGACTCGAGCTCCTACAATGAGCAGTTCTTC
>TRBJ1-1|TRBV7-2|NA|NA
CASSLGGRNTEAFF
TGTGCCAGCAGCTTAGGTGGCAGGAACACTGAAGCTTTCTTT
>TRBJ2-7|TRBV28|once|NA
CASSRTTHEQYF
TGTGCCAGCAGCCGGACAACCCACGAGCAGTACTTC
>TRBJ2-7|TRBV5-1|NA|NA
CASSGGGGSYEQYF
TGCGCCAGCAGCGGGGGGGGCGGCTCCTACGAGCAGTACTTC
>TRBJ1-2|TRBV5-4|NA|TRBD1
CASSVGTGNYGYTF
TGTGCCAGCAGCGTGGGGACAGGCAACTATGGCTACACCTTC
>TRBJ2-3|TRBV3-1/TRBV3-2|NA|NA
CASSQGTGIDTQYF
TGTGCCAGCAGCCAGGGGACTGGGATAGATACGCAGTATTTT
>TRBJ2-1|TRBV10-3|NA|TRBD2
CATGESGSLNEQFF
TGTGCCACAGGGGAGAGCGGGAGTTTGAATGAGCAGTTCTTC
>TRBJ2-3|TRBV3-1/TRBV3-2|NA|TRBD2
CASSPRSGRGLYTQYF
TGTGCCAGCAGCCCTCGTAGCGGGAGAGGATTATATACGCAGTATTTT
>TRBJ2-7|TRBV23-1|NA|NA
CASSQSNFYEQYF
TGCGCCAGCAGTCAATCGAACTTCTACGAGCAGTACTTC
>TRBJ1-2|TRBV3-1/TRBV3-2|NA|TRBD1
CASTGTGNSGYTF
TGTGCCAGTACGGGGACAGGGAACTCTGGCTACACCTTC